The TCR beta chain under discussion was sequenced for a study of shared clonotypes between healthy human individuals. Naive CD8 cells lacked CD45RO and underwent positive selection for CCR7, leaving out terminally differentiated effector memory CD45RA+ cells. Germline loops: CDR1 SNHLY, CDR2 FYNNEI. Trimming cost V 3 bases and J 1 base, with 6 bases left between them. The CDR3 extends over 14 amino acids. This clone was observed a handful of times. Its antigen is still unknown. Study-level results: Estimated clonotype richness was generally higher in naive than memory subsets. The study's rarefaction showed incomplete sorted-subset sequencing despite large depth.

This table comes from immunoSEQ multiplex PCR, and its TCRdb copy is limited to in-frame clones, with some not included. The table records millions of clones, more than 85% of them present only once. The sequence derives from a young man in good health. Some clones in this sample may be carry-over from other donors' samples. What was sequenced was naive CD8+ T cells from PBMCs. The chain carries TRBV2 and TRBJ2-2; perhaps TRBD2 as D (6 bases). CDR3 amino acids: CASSERENTGELFF. Here the CDR3 DNA reads TGTGCCAGCAGTGAGCGGGAGAACACCGGGGAGCTGTTTTTT.